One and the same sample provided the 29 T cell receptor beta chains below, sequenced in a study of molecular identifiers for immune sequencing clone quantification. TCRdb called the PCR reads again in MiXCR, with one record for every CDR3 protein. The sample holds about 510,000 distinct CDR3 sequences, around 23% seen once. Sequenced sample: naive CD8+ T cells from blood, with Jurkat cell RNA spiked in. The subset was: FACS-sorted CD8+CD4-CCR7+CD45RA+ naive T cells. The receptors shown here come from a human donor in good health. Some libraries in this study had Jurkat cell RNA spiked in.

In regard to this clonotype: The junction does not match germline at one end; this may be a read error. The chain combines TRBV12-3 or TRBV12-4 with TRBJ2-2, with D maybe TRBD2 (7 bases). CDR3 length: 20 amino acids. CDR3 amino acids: CAGSLSRFVRGQTNTGELFF. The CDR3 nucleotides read TGTGCCGGCAGTTTATCAAGGTTCGTGCGGGGGCAAACGAACACCGGGGAGCTGTTTTTT.

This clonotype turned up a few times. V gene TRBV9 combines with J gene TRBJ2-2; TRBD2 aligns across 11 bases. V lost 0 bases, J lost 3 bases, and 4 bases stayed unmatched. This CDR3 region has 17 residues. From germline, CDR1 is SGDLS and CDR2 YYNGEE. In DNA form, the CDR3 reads TGTGCCAGCAGCGTAGCAGGACTAGCGGGCTACACCGGGGAGCTGTTTTTT. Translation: CASSVAGLAGYTGELFF. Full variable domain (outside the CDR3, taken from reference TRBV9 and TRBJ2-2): DSGVTQTPKHLITATGQRVTLRCSPRSGDLSVYWYQQSLDQGLQFLIQYYNGEERAKGNILERFSAQQFPDLHSELNLSSLELGDSALYFCASSVAGLAGYTGELFFGEGSRLTVL.

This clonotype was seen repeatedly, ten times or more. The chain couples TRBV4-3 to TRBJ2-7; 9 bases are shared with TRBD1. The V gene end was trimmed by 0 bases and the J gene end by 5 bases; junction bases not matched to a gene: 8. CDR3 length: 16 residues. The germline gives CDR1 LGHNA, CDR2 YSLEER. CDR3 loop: CASSQDPTGTGNEQYF. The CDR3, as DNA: TGCGCCAGCAGCCAAGACCCCACCGGGACAGGGAACGAGCAGTACTTC.

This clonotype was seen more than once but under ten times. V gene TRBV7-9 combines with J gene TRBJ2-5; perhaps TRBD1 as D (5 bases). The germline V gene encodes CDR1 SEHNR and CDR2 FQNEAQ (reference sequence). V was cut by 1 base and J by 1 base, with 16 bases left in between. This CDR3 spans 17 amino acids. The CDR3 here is CASSLGNDLGLQETQYF. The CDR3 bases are TGTGCCAGCAGCTTAGGCAACGACTTGGGGCTCCAAGAGACCCAGTACTTC.

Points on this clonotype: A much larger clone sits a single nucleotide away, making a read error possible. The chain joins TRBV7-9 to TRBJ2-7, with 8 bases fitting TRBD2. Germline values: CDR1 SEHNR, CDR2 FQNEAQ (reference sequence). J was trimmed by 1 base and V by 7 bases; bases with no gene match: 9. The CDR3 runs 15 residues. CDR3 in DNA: TGTGCCAGCAACCCTAACGGGAGGGCATCCTACGAGCAGTACTTC. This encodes CASNPNGRASYEQYF.

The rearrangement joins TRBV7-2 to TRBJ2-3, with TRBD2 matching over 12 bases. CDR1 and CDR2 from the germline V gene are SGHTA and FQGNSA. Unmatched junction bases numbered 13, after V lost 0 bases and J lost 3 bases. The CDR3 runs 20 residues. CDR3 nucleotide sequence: TGTGCCAGCAGCTTAGCCCCCGGGTTTGGTACTAGCGGGGGGACAGATACGCAGTATTTT. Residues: CASSLAPGFGTSGGTDTQYF.

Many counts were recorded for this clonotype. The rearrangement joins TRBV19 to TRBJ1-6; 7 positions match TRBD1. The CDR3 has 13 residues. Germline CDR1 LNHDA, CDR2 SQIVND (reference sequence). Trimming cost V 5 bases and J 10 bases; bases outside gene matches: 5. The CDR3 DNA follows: TGTGCCAGTAGTGCGGACAGGCTATCACCCCTCCACTTT. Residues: CASSADRLSPLHF.

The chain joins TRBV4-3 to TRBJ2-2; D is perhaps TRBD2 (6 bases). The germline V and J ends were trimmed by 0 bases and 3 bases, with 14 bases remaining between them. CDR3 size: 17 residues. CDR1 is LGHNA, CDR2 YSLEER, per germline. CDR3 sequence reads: CASSQDVRVADTGELFF. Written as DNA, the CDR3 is TGCGCCAGCAGCCAAGATGTAAGAGTAGCGGACACCGGGGAGCTGTTTTTT.

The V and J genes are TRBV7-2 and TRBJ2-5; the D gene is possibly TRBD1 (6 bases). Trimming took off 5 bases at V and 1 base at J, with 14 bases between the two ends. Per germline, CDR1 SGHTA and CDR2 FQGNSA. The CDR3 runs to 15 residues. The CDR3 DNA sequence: TGTGCCAGCAGCGACATAGACAGGTGCCAAGAGACCCAGTACTTC. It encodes CASSDIDRCQETQYF.

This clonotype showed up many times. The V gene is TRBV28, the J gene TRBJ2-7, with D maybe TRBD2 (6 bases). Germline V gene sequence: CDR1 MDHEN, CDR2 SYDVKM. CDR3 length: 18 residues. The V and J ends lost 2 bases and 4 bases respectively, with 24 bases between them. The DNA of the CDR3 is TGTGCCAGCAGTTTACTTGTGTCGGACGGGAGTAGAGAGTACGAGCAGTACTTC. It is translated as CASSLLVSDGSREYEQYF.

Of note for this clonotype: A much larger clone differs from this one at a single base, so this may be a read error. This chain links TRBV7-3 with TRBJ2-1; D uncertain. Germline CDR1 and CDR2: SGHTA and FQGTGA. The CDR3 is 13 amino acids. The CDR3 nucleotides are TGTGCCAGCAGCCCCCCCGGATACAATGAGCAGTCCTTC. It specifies CASSPPGYNEQSF.

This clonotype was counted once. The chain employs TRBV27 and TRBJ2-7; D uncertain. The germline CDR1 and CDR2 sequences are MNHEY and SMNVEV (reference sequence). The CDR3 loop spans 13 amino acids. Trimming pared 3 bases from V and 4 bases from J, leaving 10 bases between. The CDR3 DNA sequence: TGTGCCAGCAGTTTCAATAAGGGTTACGAGCAGTACTTC. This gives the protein CASSFNKGYEQYF.

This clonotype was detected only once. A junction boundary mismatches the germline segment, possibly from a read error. The CDR3 bases are TGTGCCAACAGCCCAAGGGGAGGTGATACGCAGTATTTT. This codes for CANSPRGGDTQYF. J is TRBJ2-3 and V is TRBV7-2; D might be TRBD2 (6 bases). Germline values: CDR1 SGHTA, CDR2 FQGNSA. This CDR3 has 13 amino acids. Full variable domain (missing parts from reference TRBV7-2 and TRBJ2-3): GAGVSQSPSNKVTEKGKDVELRCDPISGHTALYWYRQSLGQGLEFLIYFQGNSAPDKSGLPSDRFSAERTGGSVSTLTIQRTQQEDSAVYLCANSPRGGDTQYFGPGTRLTVL.

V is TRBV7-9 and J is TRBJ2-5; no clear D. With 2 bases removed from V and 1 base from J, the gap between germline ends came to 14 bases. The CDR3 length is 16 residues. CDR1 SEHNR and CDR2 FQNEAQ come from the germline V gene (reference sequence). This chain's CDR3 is CASSLLEDTPQETQYF. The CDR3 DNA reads TGTGCCAGCAGCTTACTAGAGGATACGCCCCAAGAGACCCAGTACTTC.

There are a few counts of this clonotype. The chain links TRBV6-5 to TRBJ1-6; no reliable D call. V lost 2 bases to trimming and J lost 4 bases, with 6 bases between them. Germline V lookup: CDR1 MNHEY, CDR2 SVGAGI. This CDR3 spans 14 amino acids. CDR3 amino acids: CASSYGQYNSPLHF. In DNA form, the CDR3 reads TGTGCCAGCAGTTACGGGCAATATAATTCACCCCTCCACTTT.

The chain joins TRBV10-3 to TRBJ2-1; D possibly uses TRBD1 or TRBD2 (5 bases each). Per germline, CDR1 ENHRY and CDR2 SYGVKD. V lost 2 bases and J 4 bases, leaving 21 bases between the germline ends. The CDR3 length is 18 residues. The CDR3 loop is CAISEEEGIGTYYNEQFF. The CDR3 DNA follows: TGTGCCATCAGTGAGGAAGAGGGTATCGGGACCTATTACAATGAGCAGTTCTTC.

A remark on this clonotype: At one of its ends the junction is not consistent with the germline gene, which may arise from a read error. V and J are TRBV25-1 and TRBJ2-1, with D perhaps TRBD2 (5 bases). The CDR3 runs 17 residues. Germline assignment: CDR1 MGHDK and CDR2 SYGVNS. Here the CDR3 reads CASSDWSAGGTYNEPFF. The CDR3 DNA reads TGTGCCAGCAGTGACTGGTCGGCGGGCGGTACCTACAATGAGCCGTTCTTC. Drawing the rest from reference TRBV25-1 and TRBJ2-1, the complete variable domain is EADIYQTPRYLVIGTGKKITLECSQTMGHDKMYWYQQDPGMELHLIHYSYGVNSTEKGDLSSESTVSRIRTEHFPLTLESARPSHTSQYLCASSDWSAGGTYNEPFFGPGTRLTVL.

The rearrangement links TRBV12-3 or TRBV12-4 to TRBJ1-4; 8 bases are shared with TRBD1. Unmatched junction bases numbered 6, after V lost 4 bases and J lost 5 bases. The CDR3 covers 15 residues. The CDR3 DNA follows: TGTGCCAGCAGTTCTCGGACAGGGCGGAATGAAAAACTGTTTTTT. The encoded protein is CASSSRTGRNEKLFF.

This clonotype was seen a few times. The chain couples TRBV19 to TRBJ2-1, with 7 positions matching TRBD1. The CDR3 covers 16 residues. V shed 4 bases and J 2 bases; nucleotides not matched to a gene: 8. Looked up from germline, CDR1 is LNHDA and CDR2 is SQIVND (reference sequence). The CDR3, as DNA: TGTGCCAGTAGTAAGCCGGGACAGACCCCCTACAATGAGCAGTTCTTC. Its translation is CASSKPGQTPYNEQFF.

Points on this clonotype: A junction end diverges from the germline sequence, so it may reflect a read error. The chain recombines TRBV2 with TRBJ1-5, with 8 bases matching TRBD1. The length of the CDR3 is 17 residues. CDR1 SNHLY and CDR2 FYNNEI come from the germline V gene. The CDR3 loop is CASSEMGQEYSNRPQHF. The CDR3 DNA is TGTGCCAGCAGTGAAATGGGACAGGAATATAGCAATCGGCCCCAGCATTTT.

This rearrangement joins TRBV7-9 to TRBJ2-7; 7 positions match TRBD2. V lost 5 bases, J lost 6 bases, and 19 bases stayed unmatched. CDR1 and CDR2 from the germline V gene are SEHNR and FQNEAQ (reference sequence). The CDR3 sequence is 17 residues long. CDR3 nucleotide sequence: TGTGCCAGCAGCCCGGGCCTTTCCAAGCGGGGCGGCGGCGAGCAGTACTTC. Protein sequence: CASSPGLSKRGGGEQYF.

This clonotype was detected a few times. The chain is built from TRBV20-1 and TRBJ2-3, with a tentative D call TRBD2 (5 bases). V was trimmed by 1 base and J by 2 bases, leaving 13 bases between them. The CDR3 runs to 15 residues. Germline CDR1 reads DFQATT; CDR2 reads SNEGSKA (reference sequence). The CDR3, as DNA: TGCAGTGCTAGAGCGGCGGAGGAAAACACAGATACGCAGTATTTT. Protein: CSARAAEENTDTQYF.

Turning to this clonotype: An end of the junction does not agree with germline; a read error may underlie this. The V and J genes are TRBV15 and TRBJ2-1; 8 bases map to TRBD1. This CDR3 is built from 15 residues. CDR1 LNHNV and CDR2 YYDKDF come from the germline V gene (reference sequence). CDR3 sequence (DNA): TGTGCCACCAGAGACCTACAGGGGGTCCACAATGAGCAGATCTTC. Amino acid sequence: CATRDLQGVHNEQIF.

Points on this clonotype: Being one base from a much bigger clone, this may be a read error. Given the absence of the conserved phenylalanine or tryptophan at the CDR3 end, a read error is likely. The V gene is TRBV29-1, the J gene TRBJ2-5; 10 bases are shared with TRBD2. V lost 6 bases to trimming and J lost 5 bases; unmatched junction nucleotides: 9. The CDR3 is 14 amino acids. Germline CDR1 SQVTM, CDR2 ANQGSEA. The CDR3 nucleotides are TGCAGCGTCCAAGCGGGGGGGCCCGGTGAGACCCAGTACTAC. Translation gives CSVQAGGPGETQYY.

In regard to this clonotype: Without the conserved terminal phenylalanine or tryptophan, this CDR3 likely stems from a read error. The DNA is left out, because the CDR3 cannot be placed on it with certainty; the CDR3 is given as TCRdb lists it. The CDR3 loop reads CASSRGDTQYL. This sequence joins TRBV21-1 and TRBJ2-3. TRBV21-1 is annotated as a pseudogene. The CDR3 has 11 residues if both end residues are counted.

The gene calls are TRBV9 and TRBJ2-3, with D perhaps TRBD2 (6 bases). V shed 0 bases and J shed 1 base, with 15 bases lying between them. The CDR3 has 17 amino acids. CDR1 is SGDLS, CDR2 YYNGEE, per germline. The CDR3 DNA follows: TGTGCCAGCAGCGTAGAAGGAGGGCACGGGGGCACAGATACGCAGTATTTT. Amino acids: CASSVEGGHGGTDTQYF.

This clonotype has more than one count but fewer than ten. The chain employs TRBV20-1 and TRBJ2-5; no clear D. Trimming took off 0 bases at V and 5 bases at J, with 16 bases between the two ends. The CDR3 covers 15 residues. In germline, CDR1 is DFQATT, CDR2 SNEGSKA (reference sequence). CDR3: CSARDVTPGFETQYF. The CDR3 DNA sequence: TGCAGTGCTAGAGATGTGACTCCGGGTTTTGAGACCCAGTACTTC.

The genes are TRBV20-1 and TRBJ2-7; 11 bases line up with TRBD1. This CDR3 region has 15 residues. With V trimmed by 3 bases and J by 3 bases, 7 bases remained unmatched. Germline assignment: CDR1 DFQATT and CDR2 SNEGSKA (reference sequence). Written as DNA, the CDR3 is TGCAGTGCTAGGGGTACCGGGACAGGGGGCTACGAGCAGTACTTC. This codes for CSARGTGTGGYEQYF.

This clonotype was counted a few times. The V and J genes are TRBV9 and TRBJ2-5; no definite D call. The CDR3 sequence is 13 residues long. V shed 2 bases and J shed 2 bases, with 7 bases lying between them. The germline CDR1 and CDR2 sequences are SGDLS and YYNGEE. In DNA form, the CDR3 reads TGTGCCAGCAGCGTTTATGATCAAGAGACCCAGTACTTC. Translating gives CASSVYDQETQYF.